Listed here is a single T cell receptor beta chain. The data stem from a study of cytomegalovirus exposure and HLA in healthy donors. The CDR3 runs to 14 residues. V lost 3 bases to trimming and J lost 4 bases; unmatched junction nucleotides: 5. Germline V gene lookup returns CDR1 LNHNV and CDR2 YYDKDF (reference sequence). Primers included in the PCR were 60 Vbeta and 13 Jbeta primers. TCRdb's copy holds only in-frame clones and misses some; the assay was immunoSEQ multiplex PCR. Counted here are 150,000 to 200,000 clones, around three quarters occurring once; the ten biggest clones make up 2.5% to 3.5%.

What was sequenced was PBMCs. This chain joins TRBV15 and TRBJ2-7; 8 nucleotides line up with TRBD1. The clonotype comes from a male donor in good health and CMV-seronegative. Here the CDR3 DNA reads TGTGCCACCAGCAGCTACAGGGGGACGTACGAGCAGTACTTC. Residues: CATSSYRGTYEQYF.